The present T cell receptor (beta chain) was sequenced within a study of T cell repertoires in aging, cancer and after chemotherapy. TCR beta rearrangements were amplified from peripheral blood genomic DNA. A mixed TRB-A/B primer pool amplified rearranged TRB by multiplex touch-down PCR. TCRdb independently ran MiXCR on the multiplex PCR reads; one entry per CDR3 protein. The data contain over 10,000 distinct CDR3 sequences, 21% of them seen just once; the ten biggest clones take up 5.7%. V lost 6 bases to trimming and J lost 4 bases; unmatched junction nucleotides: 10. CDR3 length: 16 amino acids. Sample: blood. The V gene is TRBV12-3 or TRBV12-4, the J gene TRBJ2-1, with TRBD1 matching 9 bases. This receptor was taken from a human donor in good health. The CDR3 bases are TGTGCCAGCAGCTCATGGGACAGGGAGGGTTACAATGAGCAGTTCTTC. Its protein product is CASSSWDREGYNEQFF.